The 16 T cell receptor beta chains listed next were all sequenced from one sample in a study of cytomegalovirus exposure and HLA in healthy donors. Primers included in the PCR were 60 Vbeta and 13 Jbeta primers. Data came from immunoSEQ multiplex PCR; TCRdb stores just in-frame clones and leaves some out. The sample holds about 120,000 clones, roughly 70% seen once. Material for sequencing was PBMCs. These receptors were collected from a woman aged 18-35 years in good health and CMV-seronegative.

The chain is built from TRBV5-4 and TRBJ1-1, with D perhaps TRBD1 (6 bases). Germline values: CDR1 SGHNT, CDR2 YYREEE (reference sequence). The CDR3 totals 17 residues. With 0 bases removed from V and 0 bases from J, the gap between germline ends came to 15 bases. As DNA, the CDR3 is TGTGCCAGCAGCTTGGGGGGACAAATATTGATGAACACTGAAGCTTTCTTT. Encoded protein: CASSLGGQILMNTEAFF.

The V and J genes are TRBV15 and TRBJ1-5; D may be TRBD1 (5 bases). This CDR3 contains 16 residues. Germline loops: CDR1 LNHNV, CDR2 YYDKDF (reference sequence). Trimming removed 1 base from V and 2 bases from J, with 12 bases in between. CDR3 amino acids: CATSRAGGGRNQPQHF. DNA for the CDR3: TGTGCCACCAGCAGAGCCGGGGGGGGTCGCAATCAGCCCCAGCATTTT.

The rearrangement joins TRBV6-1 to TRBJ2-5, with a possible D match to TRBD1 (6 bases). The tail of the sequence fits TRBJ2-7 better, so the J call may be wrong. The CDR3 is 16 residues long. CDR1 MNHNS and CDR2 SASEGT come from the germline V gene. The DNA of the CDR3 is TGTGCCAGCAGTGATTGGAACAGGGACCCGACCTACGAGCAGTACTTC. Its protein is CASSDWNRDPTYEQYF.

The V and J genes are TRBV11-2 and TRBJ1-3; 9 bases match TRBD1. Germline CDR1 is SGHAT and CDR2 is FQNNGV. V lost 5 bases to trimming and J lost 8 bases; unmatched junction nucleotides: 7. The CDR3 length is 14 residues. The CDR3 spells CASSPGTGKYTIYF. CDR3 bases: TGTGCCAGCAGCCCCGGGACAGGGAAATACACCATATATTTT.

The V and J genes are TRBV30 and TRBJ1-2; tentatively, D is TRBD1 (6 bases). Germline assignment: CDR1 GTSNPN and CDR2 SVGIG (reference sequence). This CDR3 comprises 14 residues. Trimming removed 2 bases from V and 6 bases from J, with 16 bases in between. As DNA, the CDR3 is TGTGCCTGGAGTCCAAGGGGGGGAGGTCATGGCTACACCTTC. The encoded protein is CAWSPRGGGHGYTF.

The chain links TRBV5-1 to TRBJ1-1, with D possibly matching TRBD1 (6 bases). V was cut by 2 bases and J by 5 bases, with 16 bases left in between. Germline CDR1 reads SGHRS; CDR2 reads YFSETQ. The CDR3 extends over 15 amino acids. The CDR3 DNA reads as TGCGCCAGCAGCTTACCCCGGGACAAGGGGACTGAAGCTTTCTTT. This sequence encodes CASSLPRDKGTEAFF.

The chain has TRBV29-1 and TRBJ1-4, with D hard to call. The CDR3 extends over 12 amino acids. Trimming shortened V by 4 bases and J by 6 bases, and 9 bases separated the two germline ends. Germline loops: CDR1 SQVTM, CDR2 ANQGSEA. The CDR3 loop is CSVGGRDEKLFF. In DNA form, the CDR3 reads TGCAGCGTTGGAGGCAGAGATGAAAAACTGTTTTTT.

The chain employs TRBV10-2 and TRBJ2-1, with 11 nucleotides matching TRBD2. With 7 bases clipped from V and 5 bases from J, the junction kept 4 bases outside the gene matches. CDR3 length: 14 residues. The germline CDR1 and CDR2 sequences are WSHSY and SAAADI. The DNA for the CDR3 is TGCGCCAGCATGGCTAGCGGGGGGAACAATGAGCAGTTCTTC. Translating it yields CASMASGGNNEQFF.

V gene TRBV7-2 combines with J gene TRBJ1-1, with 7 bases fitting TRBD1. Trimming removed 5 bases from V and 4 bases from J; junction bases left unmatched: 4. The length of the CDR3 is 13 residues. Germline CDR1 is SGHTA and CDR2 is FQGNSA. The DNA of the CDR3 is TGTGCCAGCAGCACAGACAGGGTCACTGAAGCTTTCTTT. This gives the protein CASSTDRVTEAFF.

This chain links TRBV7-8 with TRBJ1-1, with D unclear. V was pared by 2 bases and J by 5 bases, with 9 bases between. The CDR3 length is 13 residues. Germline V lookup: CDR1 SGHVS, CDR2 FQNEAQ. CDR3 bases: TGTGCCAGCAGCTTAATCCGGGAGACTGAAGCTTTCTTT. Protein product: CASSLIRETEAFF.

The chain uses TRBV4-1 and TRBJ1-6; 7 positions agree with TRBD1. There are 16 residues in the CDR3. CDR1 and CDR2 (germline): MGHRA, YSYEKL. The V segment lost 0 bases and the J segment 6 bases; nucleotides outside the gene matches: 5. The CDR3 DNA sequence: TGCGCCAGCAGCCAAGATTACAGGGGAGGTAATTCACCCCTCCACTTT. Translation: CASSQDYRGGNSPLHF.

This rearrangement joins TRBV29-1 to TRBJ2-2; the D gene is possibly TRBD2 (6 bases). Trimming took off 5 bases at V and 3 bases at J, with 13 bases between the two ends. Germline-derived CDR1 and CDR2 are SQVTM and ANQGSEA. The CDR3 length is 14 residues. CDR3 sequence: CSVWGGAHTGELFF. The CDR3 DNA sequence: TGCAGCGTTTGGGGCGGGGCGCACACCGGGGAGCTGTTTTTT.

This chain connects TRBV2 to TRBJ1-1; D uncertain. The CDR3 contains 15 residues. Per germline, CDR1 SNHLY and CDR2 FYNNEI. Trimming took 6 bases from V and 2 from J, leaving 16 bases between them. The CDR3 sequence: CASSNQRSFNTEAFF. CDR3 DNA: TGTGCCAGCAGCAATCAGAGGTCGTTCAACACTGAAGCTTTCTTT. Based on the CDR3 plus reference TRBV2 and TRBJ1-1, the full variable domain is EPEVTQTPSHQVTQMGQEVILRCVPISNHLYFYWYRQILGQKVEFLVSFYNNEISEKSEIFDDQFSVERPDGSNFTLKIRSTKLEDSAMYFCASSNQRSFNTEAFFGQGTRLTVV.

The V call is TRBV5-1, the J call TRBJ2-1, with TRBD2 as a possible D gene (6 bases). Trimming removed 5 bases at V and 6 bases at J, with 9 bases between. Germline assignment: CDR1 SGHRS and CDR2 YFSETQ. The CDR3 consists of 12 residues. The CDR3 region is CASSLLANEQFF. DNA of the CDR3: TGCGCCAGCAGTTTACTAGCCAATGAGCAGTTCTTC.

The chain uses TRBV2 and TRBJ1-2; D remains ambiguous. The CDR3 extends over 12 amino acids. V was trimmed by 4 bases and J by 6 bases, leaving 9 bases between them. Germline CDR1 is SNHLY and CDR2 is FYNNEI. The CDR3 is CASSVREDGYTF. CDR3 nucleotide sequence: TGTGCCAGCAGTGTTCGAGAAGATGGCTACACCTTC.

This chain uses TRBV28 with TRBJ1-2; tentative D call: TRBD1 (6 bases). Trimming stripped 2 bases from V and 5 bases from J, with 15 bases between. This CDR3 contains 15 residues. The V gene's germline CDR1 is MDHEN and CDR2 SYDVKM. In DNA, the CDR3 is TGTGCCAGCAGTTTAACCCCACAGGGATTATATGGCTACACCTTC. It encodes CASSLTPQGLYGYTF.